Shown below are 20 T cell receptor beta chains from a single sample sequenced in a study of beta chain features in type 1 diabetes. Sequenced material consisted of expressed TCRB transcripts (all of the isolated RNA was reverse transcribed). Clones were read by immunoSEQ multiplex PCR, and TCRdb kept only the in-frame ones, dropping some. The table has 400,000 to 500,000 clones, approximately 13% seen once. The specimen was naive CD4+ T cells from blood. The receptors here all came from a man aged 30-40 years in good health.

This rearrangement joins TRBV5-4 to TRBJ2-7, with TRBD1 matching over 8 bases. The V gene's germline CDR1 is SGHNT and CDR2 YYREEE (reference sequence). The trim removed 0 bases at V and 5 bases at J, leaving 7 bases unmatched. The CDR3 sequence is 15 residues long. Here the CDR3 DNA reads TGTGCCAGCAGCTTGGCTGGACAGGGTAGACACGAGCAGTACTTC. Translation gives CASSLAGQGRHEQYF.

This clone has only a few counts. The CDR3 nucleotides are TGTGCCAGCAGCCAAGATTGGGGTTTGAGTGGCTACACCTTC. Its translation is CASSQDWGLSGYTF. This rearrangement joins TRBV14 to TRBJ1-2; D is unclear. Germline V gives CDR1 SGHDN, CDR2 FVKESK. The CDR3 has 14 residues. V was clipped by 0 bases and J by 7 bases, with 12 bases between them.

The chain recombines TRBV19 with TRBJ2-2; D unclear. V was shortened by 10 bases and J by 0 bases, with 3 bases between the two germline ends. The germline gives CDR1 LNHDA, CDR2 SQIVND (reference sequence). The CDR3 covers 11 residues. CDR3 in DNA: TGTGCCACGGCGAACACCGGGGAGCTGTTTTTT. Translating gives CATANTGELFF.

This clone was counted only a few times. V gene TRBV5-6 combines with J gene TRBJ2-3; 9 bases match TRBD2. This CDR3 is built from 15 residues. With V trimmed by 6 bases and J by 0 bases, 5 bases remained unmatched. CDR1 is SGHDT and CDR2 is YYEEEE in the germline V gene. The chain's CDR3 is CASNRLAVSTDTQYF. CDR3 bases: TGTGCCAGCAACAGACTAGCGGTTAGCACAGATACGCAGTATTTT.

The V call is TRBV27, the J call TRBJ1-2; D is possibly TRBD1 (5 bases). Germline CDR1 reads MNHEY; CDR2 reads SMNVEV (reference sequence). The CDR3 extends over 14 amino acids. V was pared by 4 bases and J by 8 bases, with 17 bases between. CDR3 DNA: TGTGCCAGCAGTTCCGCGGAGGGGATTAAGGGCTACACCTTC. Its translation: CASSSAEGIKGYTF.

This clone has only a few counts. The V call is TRBV2, the J call TRBJ2-7; D might be TRBD2 (5 bases). Trimming took off 3 bases at V and 7 bases at J, with 13 bases between the two ends. CDR3 size: 13 residues. The germline V gene has CDR1 SNHLY and CDR2 FYNNEI. CDR3 DNA sequence: TGTGCCAGCAGTGATAGGAGGTTGGGGGAGCAGTACGTC. Protein product: CASSDRRLGEQYV.

The genes are TRBV9 and TRBJ1-4; perhaps TRBD1 as D (6 bases). The CDR3 sequence is 14 residues long. V lost 4 bases and J 4 bases, leaving 11 bases between the germline ends. Germline CDR1 is SGDLS and CDR2 is YYNGEE. The CDR3 bases are TGTGCCAGCAGCATAGGGGGGCTTAATGAAAAACTGTTTTTT. Translating gives CASSIGGLNEKLFF.

The table lists this clone with a few counts. CDR3 sequence reads: CASSQVRPFPGGTSYEQYF. The CDR3 DNA follows: TGCGCCAGCAGCCAAGTAAGACCCTTCCCGGGGGGAACCTCCTACGAGCAGTACTTC. The chain carries TRBV4-1 and TRBJ2-7; TRBD2 matches 7 bases. The CDR3 runs to 19 residues. Germline V gene lookup returns CDR1 MGHRA and CDR2 YSYEKL. V gave up 1 base and J gave up 0 bases; unmatched junction bases: 15.

The chain employs TRBV5-1 and TRBJ1-4; a possible D gene is TRBD1 (5 bases). This CDR3 has 16 residues. V was trimmed by 2 bases and J by 3 bases, leaving 14 bases between them. From germline, CDR1 is SGHRS and CDR2 YFSETQ. Here the CDR3 reads CASSFNRGSANEKLFF. The CDR3 bases are TGCGCCAGCAGCTTTAACCGGGGGAGTGCTAATGAAAAACTGTTTTTT.

This rearrangement joins TRBV5-1 to TRBJ2-2; D call uncertain. This CDR3 is 15 amino acids long. Germline V gene data show CDR1 as SGHRS and CDR2 as YFSETQ. Trimming pared 4 bases from V and 1 base from J, leaving 11 bases between. CDR3 DNA sequence: TGCGCCAGCAGCGGATTGGATAAGAACACCGGGGAGCTGTTTTTT. Translated, it gives CASSGLDKNTGELFF.

This clone was counted between two and nine times. The rearrangement joins TRBV7-9 to TRBJ1-4, with D unresolved. V lost 1 base to trimming and J lost 3 bases, with 6 bases between them. Germline-derived CDR1 and CDR2 are SEHNR and FQNEAQ (reference sequence). This CDR3 has 14 amino acids. The CDR3 coding sequence is TGTGCCAGCAGCTTAGGGGTGCCTAATGAAAAACTGTTTTTT. Its protein is CASSLGVPNEKLFF.

This chain links TRBV11-3 with TRBJ2-1, with D hard to call. CDR1 is SGHNT, CDR2 YENEEA, per germline. This CDR3 contains 14 residues. V was clipped by 0 bases and J by 6 bases, with 9 bases between them. The CDR3 loop is CASSLDLRTNEQFF. In nucleotides, the CDR3 is TGTGCCAGCAGCTTAGATCTTCGGACCAATGAGCAGTTCTTC.

This chain connects TRBV7-9 to TRBJ2-3; possible D gene TRBD1, 5 bases. V lost 5 bases and J 6 bases, leaving 15 bases between the germline ends. Germline CDR1 and CDR2: SEHNR and FQNEAQ (reference sequence). The CDR3 covers 14 residues. CDR3 DNA: TGTGCCAGCAGCGCTCAGGGCCCGAGGGATACGCAGTATTTT. Translation: CASSAQGPRDTQYF. The variable domain in full, completed from reference TRBV7-9 and TRBJ2-3, reads DTGVSQNPRHKITKRGQNVTFRCDPISEHNRLYWYRQTLGQGPEFLTYFQNEAQLEKSRLLSDRFSAERPKGSFSTLEIQRTEQGDSAMYLCASSAQGPRDTQYFGPGTRLTVL.

The rearrangement links TRBV28 to TRBJ2-7, with TRBD1 as a possible D gene (6 bases). Trimming removed 9 bases at V and 3 bases at J, with 30 bases between. Germline V gives CDR1 MDHEN, CDR2 SYDVKM. The CDR3 runs 18 residues. The CDR3, as DNA: TGTGCCAGACAGGGTCAGGCTAGCTACTCCGTTAACTACTACGAGCAGTACGTC. This sequence encodes CARQGQASYSVNYYEQYV.

This clone has only a few counts. The V gene is TRBV25-1, the J gene TRBJ2-2; the D gene is possibly TRBD2 (6 bases). Germline-derived CDR1 and CDR2 are MGHDK and SYGVNS. V was cut by 5 bases and J by 5 bases, with 9 bases left in between. The CDR3 extends over 13 amino acids. The CDR3 sequence: CASSRRETGELFF. CDR3 bases: TGTGCCAGCAGTCGGCGGGAAACCGGGGAGCTGTTTTTT.

The genes are TRBV23-1 and TRBJ2-7; D possibly corresponds to TRBD1 (5 bases). TRBV23-1 is an ORF for which the function is uncertain. This CDR3 has 15 residues. V was shortened by 2 bases and J by 3 bases, with 14 bases between the two germline ends. The CDR3: CASSQTAVRDYEQYV. The CDR3 coding sequence is TGCGCCAGCAGTCAAACCGCCGTCAGGGACTACGAGCAGTACGTC.

The chain uses TRBV5-1 and TRBJ1-3, with D uncertain. Germline V gives CDR1 SGHRS, CDR2 YFSETQ. The CDR3 is 15 amino acids. V gave up 4 bases and J gave up 4 bases, with 15 bases separating them. The CDR3 sequence is CASSPEGALGNTIYF. CDR3 DNA: TGCGCCAGCAGCCCCGAAGGTGCTTTAGGAAACACCATATATTTT.

V is TRBV25-1 and J is TRBJ2-7; 7 bases are shared with TRBD2. The trim removed 10 bases at V and 0 bases at J, leaving 6 bases unmatched. This CDR3 contains 13 residues. CDR1 and CDR2 (germline): MGHDK, SYGVNS. The DNA for the CDR3 is TGTGCCACCCTGGGCGGGGGCTCCTACGAGCAGTACTTC. Its translation: CATLGGGSYEQYF.

There are a few counts of this clone. The J gene is TRBJ2-1, the V gene TRBV18; 8 positions agree with TRBD1. V shed 3 bases, J shed 1 base, and the junction held 5 bases outside the gene matches. CDR1 and CDR2 from the germline V gene are KGHSH and LQKENI. The CDR3 loop spans 16 amino acids. The CDR3 DNA sequence: TGTGCCAGCTCACCGTACCGGGACAGGTCCTACAATGAGCAGTTCTTC. This sequence encodes CASSPYRDRSYNEQFF.

V is TRBV9 and J is TRBJ2-1, with D possibly being TRBD1 or TRBD2 (6 bases each). The germline gives CDR1 SGDLS, CDR2 YYNGEE. The CDR3 is 16 amino acids. Trimming pared 3 bases from V and 2 bases from J, leaving 15 bases between. CDR3 bases: TGTGCCAGCAGCGCCACCGGGGGCCCTACCTACAATGAGCAGTTCTTC. As protein: CASSATGGPTYNEQFF.